This TCR beta chain was recovered during a study of cytomegalovirus exposure and HLA in healthy donors. Notes on the study in general: Roughly even sequencing depth across donors was the assumption behind the presence/absence analyses. Association of a missense DCLRE1C variant with TCR beta V- and J-gene trimming was reported in a later analysis. Later work showed greater clonal expansion in HLA-associated TCR beta chains than in equally common others.

As concerns this clone: As yet, its antigen is unknown.

In the PCR, 60 Vbeta and 13 Jbeta primers were used. Sequenced by immunoSEQ multiplex PCR; TCRdb stores in-frame clones only, minus some. This sample has 70,000 to 95,000 clones; approximately 72% occur once, and the top ten carry 10%. The CDR3 contains 15 residues. The V gene's germline CDR1 is SGHRS and CDR2 YFSETQ. After removal of 4 bases from V and 4 bases from J, the junction contained 8 bases not matched to a gene. V gene TRBV5-1 combines with J gene TRBJ1-1; TRBD1 matches 9 bases. Sample: PBMCs. This sequence originates from a young man in good health and CMV-seropositive. The CDR3 DNA reads TGCGCCAGCAGCACGACAGGGGGGTCGGGCACTGAAGCTTTCTTT. Protein product: CASSTTGGSGTEAFF.